The entry below gives a single T cell receptor beta chain sequence along with its context. Sequenced by immunoSEQ multiplex PCR; TCRdb stores in-frame clones only, minus some. The sample lists 250,000 or so clones; around 91% were seen once. This sample is part of a study of cytomegalovirus exposure and HLA in healthy donors. V gave up 4 bases and J gave up 3 bases; unmatched junction bases: 3. This CDR3 contains 15 residues. Germline CDR1 and CDR2: MRHNA and SNTAGT. This receptor was taken from a woman between 18 and 29 years old in good health and CMV-seronegative. The sequencing input was PBMCs. The chain combines TRBV6-4 with TRBJ2-1; TRBD2 matches 10 bases. The CDR3 sequence is CASSVSSGGYNEQFF. The CDR3 DNA reads as TGTGCCAGCAGTGTGTCTAGCGGGGGCTACAATGAGCAGTTCTTC.